The T cell receptor (beta chain) described here comes from a study of cytomegalovirus exposure and HLA in healthy donors. Study-wide background: Previous work identified 120 million or so unique TCR beta sequences from about 179 million T cells.

Note on this clone: The target antigen is unknown.

Whole-study findings and limits: With later analysis, a missense DCLRE1C variant became linked to TCR beta V- and J-gene trimming. For most TCR beta V segments, an earlier analysis put the productive rate at about 87% or about 30% of the time. Because they were indistinguishable, some V segments, including TRBV6-2 and TRBV6-3, were excluded.

The CDR3 is 14 amino acids. V lost 0 bases, J lost 11 bases, and 8 bases stayed unmatched. Germline CDR1 is SGHTA and CDR2 is FQGTGA. The PCR used 60 Vbeta and 13 Jbeta primers. TCRdb's table, derived via immunoSEQ multiplex PCR, lists solely in-frame clones and lacks some. Here the sample spans roughly 110,000 clones, 70% to 85% being singletons. The clonotype was recovered from a man aged 35-49 years in good health and CMV-seropositive. The chain couples TRBV7-3 to TRBJ2-5; 8 nucleotides line up with TRBD2. Input material: PBMCs. CDR3 loop: CASSLTGSGGFQYF. The CDR3, as DNA: TGTGCCAGCAGCTTAACAGGGAGCGGGGGCTTTCAGTACTTC.